The sequence of this T cell receptor (beta chain) was determined in a study of spatial heterogeneity in lung cancer. Whole-study context: Each distinct TCR and UMI combination averaged more than ten appearances in raw reads.

This clonotype was seen repeatedly, ten times or more. Its antigen is as yet unknown. Trimming removed 7 bases from V and 7 bases from J, with 17 bases in between. This CDR3 spans 14 amino acids. Germline assignment: CDR1 ENHRY and CDR2 SYGVKD. Study findings and constraints: Tumor mutation count correlated with how many alpha and beta TCRs expanded intratumorally. Ubiquitous and regional expanded TCR counts mirrored ubiquitous and regional nonsynonymous mutation counts, respectively.

The time point: sample taken at primary tumor resection. In each case, whole RNA from tumor, nontumor lung or frozen PBMC was sequenced unsorted. Unique molecular identifiers, one per molecule, were present on every TCR cDNA molecule. TCRdb independently ran MiXCR on the 5' RACE reads; one entry per CDR3 protein. The sample contains over 8,500 distinct CDR3 sequences, 5.1% of which appear only once. The rearrangement joins TRBV10-3 to TRBJ2-1; D call uncertain. The input for sequencing was lung tumor tissue, taken at surgery. This sequence originates from a male donor with early-stage non-small cell lung cancer. CDR3: CAIMSVAGANEQFF. In nucleotides, the CDR3 is TGTGCCATCATGTCAGTAGCCGGTGCTAATGAGCAGTTCTTC.